Following are 21 T cell receptor beta chains from one sample sequenced in a study of long-term antiretroviral therapy in people with HIV. Sequencing used immunoSEQ v3.0 at survey level. Sequencing used immunoSEQ multiplex PCR; TCRdb keeps in-frame clones, though not all of them. The sample holds tens of thousands of clones, about 85% seen once. The material sequenced was unsorted PBMCs, taken roughly 5 years before starting antiretroviral therapy. The receptors were sampled from a man aged 50-60 years with HIV.

The chain joins TRBV30 to TRBJ2-1; 8 positions match TRBD1. The CDR3 sequence is 14 residues long. The germline V gene has CDR1 GTSNPN and CDR2 SVGIG (reference sequence). The J segment lost 4 bases and the V segment lost 4 bases, leaving 6 bases of the junction unmatched. In DNA form, the CDR3 reads TGTGCCTGGAATAAGGGACAGGCTTACAATGAGCAGTTCTTC. Translated: CAWNKGQAYNEQFF.

The chain links TRBV7-6 to TRBJ2-3; D is undetermined. The CDR3 has 15 amino acids. V was trimmed by 2 bases and J by 1 base, leaving 10 bases between them. CDR1 is SGHVS and CDR2 is FNYEAQ in the germline V gene. This CDR3 is CASSLWSGGTDTQYF. The CDR3 DNA follows: TGTGCCAGCAGCTTATGGAGTGGCGGCACAGATACGCAGTATTTT.

The chain links TRBV12-5 to TRBJ2-5; D ambiguous. V was pared by 5 bases and J by 2 bases, with 15 bases between. Germline CDR1 is LGHNT and CDR2 is FRNRAP. The CDR3 loop spans 15 amino acids. DNA for the CDR3: TGTGCTAGTGGTCCACGCTTGGCGGATCAAGAGACCCAGTACTTC. It is translated as CASGPRLADQETQYF.

This clone was counted a few times. CDR3 amino acids: CASSLDWTGYSPLHF. Here the CDR3 DNA reads TGTGCCAGCAGCTTAGATTGGACAGGTTATTCACCCCTCCACTTT. The gene calls are TRBV7-2 and TRBJ1-6, with TRBD1 matching over 7 bases. With 1 base clipped from V and 8 bases from J, the junction kept 5 bases outside the gene matches. Germline CDR1 is SGHTA and CDR2 is FQGNSA. CDR3 length: 15 residues.

The chain combines TRBV19 with TRBJ1-1; D perhaps matches TRBD1 (6 bases). The germline V gene encodes CDR1 LNHDA and CDR2 SQIVND (reference sequence). There are 15 residues in the CDR3. V was trimmed by 0 bases and J by 4 bases, leaving 12 bases between them. CDR3 DNA sequence: TGTGCCAGTAGTATAGACCAACAGGGTGGCACTGAAGCTTTCTTT. It yields the protein CASSIDQQGGTEAFF. The variable domain in full, with the rest retrieved from reference TRBV19 and TRBJ1-1, is DGGITQSPKYLFRKEGQNVTLSCEQNLNHDAMYWYRQDPGQGLRLIYYSQIVNDFQKGDIAEGYSVSREKKESFPLTVTSAQKNPTAFYLCASSIDQQGGTEAFFGQGTRLTVV.

This chain uses TRBV27 with TRBJ2-3, with D perhaps being TRBD1 or TRBD2 (5 bases each). CDR1 is MNHEY, CDR2 SMNVEV, per germline (reference sequence). V was clipped by 10 bases and J by 2 bases, with 34 bases between them. This CDR3 comprises 20 residues. CDR3 coding DNA: TGTGCCATAGAACTCCGACCGGGACCTCCCCCGCGGCGATCCACAGATACGCAGTATTTT. Protein product: CAIELRPGPPPRRSTDTQYF.

This clone showed up just once. This chain uses TRBV27 with TRBJ2-5; 10 bases align to TRBD2. In germline, CDR1 is MNHEY, CDR2 SMNVEV (reference sequence). The V gene end was trimmed by 8 bases and the J gene end by 1 base; junction bases not matched to a gene: 10. There are 16 residues in the CDR3. Written as DNA, the CDR3 is TGTGCCAGCTCCAAACGGACTAGCGGACCCCAAGAGACCCAGTACTTC. This translates into CASSKRTSGPQETQYF.

The V gene is TRBV7-3, the J gene TRBJ2-1; TRBD2 matches at 8 bases. Per the germline V gene, CDR1 is SGHTA and CDR2 is FQGTGA. This CDR3 spans 15 amino acids. The trim removed 2 bases at V and 4 bases at J, leaving 4 bases unmatched. Here the CDR3 reads CASSLDLAGYNEQFF. CDR3 nucleotides: TGTGCCAGCAGCTTAGATCTAGCGGGTTACAATGAGCAGTTCTTC.

The rearrangement links TRBV10-3 to TRBJ1-3; D uncertain. The V end lost 7 bases, the J end lost 0 bases, and 10 bases lay between the germline ends. CDR3 length equals 14 residues. CDR1 is ENHRY and CDR2 is SYGVKD in the germline V gene. In DNA form, the CDR3 reads TGTGCCATCAACTCTCCCTACTCTGGAAACACCATATATTTT. Translation gives CAINSPYSGNTIYF.

The V and J genes are TRBV5-1 and TRBJ2-7; D may be TRBD1 or TRBD2 (5 bases each). Germline-derived CDR1 and CDR2 are SGHRS and YFSETQ. Trimming took off 1 base at V and 3 bases at J, with 17 bases between the two ends. This CDR3 has 16 amino acids. The CDR3 DNA follows: TGCGCCAGCAGCTTGCTTCCGGGACGGGCGAACTACGAGCAGTACTTC. It codes for CASSLLPGRANYEQYF.

The gene calls are TRBV7-6 and TRBJ2-3; TRBD2 agrees at 14 bases. This CDR3 contains 18 residues. The V gene end was trimmed by 5 bases and the J gene end by 6 bases; junction bases not matched to a gene: 13. CDR1 and CDR2 from the germline V gene are SGHVS and FNYEAQ. CDR3 region: CASSGTTGTSGRKDTQYF. CDR3 nucleotides: TGTGCCAGCAGCGGAACTACTGGGACTAGCGGGAGAAAGGATACGCAGTATTTT.

The chain couples TRBV15 to TRBJ1-5; possibly TRBD1 for D (6 bases). Germline assignment: CDR1 LNHNV and CDR2 YYDKDF (reference sequence). The V gene lost 0 bases and the J gene lost 6 bases, with 18 bases spanning the gap. The CDR3 has 17 amino acids. The CDR3 protein is CATSRDFTTGKVQPQHF. The CDR3, as DNA: TGTGCCACCAGCAGAGATTTTACGACAGGAAAGGTTCAGCCCCAGCATTTT.

This chain uses TRBV5-1 with TRBJ1-1; the match to TRBD1 covers 7 bases. Losses at the gene ends were 5 bases for V and 1 base for J; bases not matched to a gene: 8. The germline gives CDR1 SGHRS, CDR2 YFSETQ. The CDR3 extends over 15 amino acids. Here the CDR3 DNA reads TGCGCCAGCAGTTTTACCGGGACAGCGAACACTGAAGCTTTCTTT. As protein: CASSFTGTANTEAFF. The entire variable domain, with the rest obtained from reference TRBV5-1 and TRBJ1-1, is as follows: KAGVTQTPRYLIKTRGQQVTLSCSPISGHRSVSWYQQTPGQGLQFLFEYFSETQRNKGNFPGRFSGRQFSNSRSEMNVSTLELGDSALYLCASSFTGTANTEAFFGQGTRLTVV.

The CDR3 sequence: CASSPPTLNTEAFF. Written as DNA, the CDR3 is TGTGCCAGCTCACCTCCGACACTGAACACTGAAGCTTTCTTT. V is TRBV18 and J is TRBJ1-1; D gene ambiguous. The CDR3 sequence is 14 residues long. Germline-derived CDR1 and CDR2 are KGHSH and LQKENI. Between the trimmed V and J ends, which lost 3 bases and 0 bases, there was a span of 8 bases.

The genes are TRBV11-1 and TRBJ2-2; 8 bases are a match to TRBD1. Germline assignment: CDR1 SGHAT and CDR2 FQDESV (reference sequence). V trimming: 6 bases; J trimming: 7 bases; junction bases outside the gene matches: 13. The CDR3 runs to 16 residues. The CDR3 is CASSRSDRAPHGELFF. The DNA for the CDR3 is TGTGCCAGCAGTCGGTCGGACAGGGCCCCTCACGGGGAGCTGTTTTTT.

The genes are TRBV5-4 and TRBJ2-2, with 9 bases that match TRBD1. The trim removed 2 bases at V and 0 bases at J, leaving 2 bases unmatched. Germline CDR1 SGHNT, CDR2 YYREEE (reference sequence). The length of the CDR3 is 16 residues. The CDR3 region has the DNA TGTGCCAGCAGCTTCCGACAGGGGGCGAACACCGGGGAGCTGTTTTTT. It codes for CASSFRQGANTGELFF.

The chain carries TRBV27 and TRBJ1-5, with TRBD1 matching 8 bases. Germline lookup yields CDR1 MNHEY and CDR2 SMNVEV (reference sequence). This CDR3 comprises 19 residues. Trimming took 0 bases from V and 6 from J; bases not matched to a gene: 16. The CDR3 loop reads CASSLSAGGMGPLSQPQHF. The DNA of the CDR3 is TGTGCCAGCAGTTTATCCGCAGGGGGCATGGGGCCTCTTAGTCAGCCCCAGCATTTT.

This CDR3 is CASSPGLAGGYEQYF. For the CDR3, the DNA is TGCGCCAGCAGCCCTGGACTAGCGGGCGGTTACGAGCAGTACTTC. The chain employs TRBV5-1 and TRBJ2-7, with 11 nucleotides matching TRBD2. Germline V lookup: CDR1 SGHRS, CDR2 YFSETQ. V gave up 4 bases and J gave up 4 bases; unmatched junction bases: 7. The CDR3 consists of 15 residues.

This clone was picked up a small number of times. The rearrangement joins TRBV9 to TRBJ2-2; 10 nucleotides match TRBD2. The CDR3 length is 15 residues. In germline, CDR1 is SGDLS, CDR2 YYNGEE. Unmatched junction bases numbered 6, after V lost 4 bases and J lost 6 bases. CDR3 DNA sequence: TGTGCCAGCAGCCCCTGGACTAGCGGTTCCGGGGAGCTGTTTTTT. Translation gives CASSPWTSGSGELFF.

The gene calls are TRBV5-1 and TRBJ2-1; D is uncertain. Germline V gene sequence: CDR1 SGHRS, CDR2 YFSETQ. V was pared by 4 bases and J by 5 bases, with 25 bases between. CDR3 length equals 18 residues. CDR3 region: CASSLGLGITRFDNEQFF. Here the CDR3 DNA reads TGCGCCAGCAGCCTGGGGTTAGGGATTACGCGATTCGACAATGAGCAGTTCTTC.

This chain joins TRBV19 and TRBJ2-2; D gene ambiguous. Between the trimmed V and J ends, which lost 9 bases and 8 bases, there was a span of 10 bases. Germline CDR1 LNHDA, CDR2 SQIVND (reference sequence). The CDR3 runs to 11 residues. The DNA for the CDR3 is TGTGCCAGCATGGTTCGGGGGGAGCTGTTTTTT. Translated: CASMVRGELFF.